These 15 T cell receptor beta chains share one sample of origin, sequenced in a study of blood T cell repertoires in COVID-19. The protocol was immunoSEQ multiplex PCR, while the TCRdb copy is restricted to in-frame clones and leaves out a portion. Of 100,000 to 150,000 clones in the sample, 92% were seen once. Input material: peripheral blood. These receptors were obtained from a man between 45 and 60 years old with COVID-19, enrolled during active disease.

This chain joins TRBV18 and TRBJ2-7; 10 positions agree with TRBD1. Trimming at V came to 5 bases and at J to 2 bases, leaving 6 bases not matched to a gene. CDR1 and CDR2 (germline): KGHSH, LQKENI. The CDR3 covers 15 residues. As DNA, the CDR3 is TGTGCCAGCTCATCGGCGGACAGGGGGACCTACGAGCAGTACTTC. Translated: CASSSADRGTYEQYF.

The genes are TRBV11-1 and TRBJ2-7; 8 bases map to TRBD1. The CDR3 sequence is 16 residues long. With 5 bases clipped from V and 0 bases from J, the junction kept 9 bases outside the gene matches. Germline CDR1 is SGHAT and CDR2 is FQDESV (reference sequence). The CDR3 sequence: CASSKRGQASSYEQYF. The DNA for the CDR3 is TGTGCCAGCAGCAAAAGGGGACAGGCCAGCTCCTACGAGCAGTACTTC.

This clone was seen a single time. This chain links TRBV7-9 with TRBJ2-2; 8 bases fit TRBD2. The germline gives CDR1 SEHNR, CDR2 FQNEAQ (reference sequence). V dropped 3 bases and J dropped 4; count of bases not matched to a gene: 7. The CDR3 runs to 16 residues. The CDR3 loop reads CASSFPGLEATGELFF. For the CDR3, the DNA is TGTGCCAGCAGCTTCCCGGGACTAGAAGCCACCGGGGAGCTGTTTTTT.

This clone showed up just once. The chain links TRBV6-2 or TRBV6-3 to TRBJ2-7, with 7 nucleotides matching TRBD1. V lost 2 bases, J lost 4 bases, and 5 bases stayed unmatched. Looked up from germline, CDR1 is MNHEY and CDR2 is SVGEGT. The CDR3 is made up of 14 amino acids. The CDR3 protein is CASSYPSGGYEQYF. In DNA, the CDR3 is TGTGCCAGCAGTTACCCATCAGGGGGATACGAGCAGTACTTC.

The CDR3 region is CASSLSGLVSPLHF. Here the CDR3 DNA reads TGTGCCAGCAGCTTATCCGGTTTGGTTTCACCCCTCCACTTT. The chain recombines TRBV11-2 with TRBJ1-6; the D is unclear. Germline values: CDR1 SGHAT, CDR2 FQNNGV. The CDR3 contains 14 residues. The V end was cut by 2 bases, the J end by 9 bases, with 11 bases between.

This chain joins TRBV7-2 and TRBJ2-7; 8 positions agree with TRBD1. The V gene end was trimmed by 2 bases and the J gene end by 5 bases; junction bases not matched to a gene: 8. The CDR3 is made up of 15 amino acids. Germline V gene sequence: CDR1 SGHTA, CDR2 FQGNSA. The CDR3 DNA follows: TGTGCCAGCAGCTTAATGGCAGGGGGCATCGACGAGCAGTACTTC. As protein: CASSLMAGGIDEQYF.

This CDR3 reads CAWNTYGGRGYTF. For the CDR3, the DNA is TGTGCCTGGAATACTTATGGAGGCCGTGGCTACACCTTC. The chain recombines TRBV30 with TRBJ1-2, with D unclear. The CDR3 has 13 amino acids. V was cut by 4 bases and J by 7 bases, with 16 bases left in between. Germline V gene lookup returns CDR1 GTSNPN and CDR2 SVGIG (reference sequence).

This clone was seen once. V is TRBV6-6 and J is TRBJ1-5; D is ambiguous. The V gene's germline CDR1 is MNHNY and CDR2 SVGAGI (reference sequence). CDR3 length: 15 residues. Deletions cut 5 bases from V and 1 base from J, with 12 bases between. CDR3 coding DNA: TGTGCCAGCAGTAGGAGGGAGGGAAGCAATCAGCCCCAGCATTTT. It is translated as CASSRREGSNQPQHF.

The V gene is TRBV7-6, the J gene TRBJ2-6; D possibly corresponds to TRBD1 (6 bases). Trimming removed 5 bases from V and 0 bases from J, with 11 bases in between. CDR3 length: 16 amino acids. The germline CDR1 and CDR2 sequences are SGHVS and FNYEAQ. The DNA for the CDR3 is TGTGCCAGCAGCCCAGGGACATCCTCTGGGGCCAACGTCCTGACTTTC. Amino acids: CASSPGTSSGANVLTF.

The chain recombines TRBV3-1 (or the pseudogene TRBV3-2) with TRBJ2-3; TRBD2 might be the D (5 bases). The CDR3 totals 12 residues. Germline loops: CDR1 LGHDT, CDR2 YNNKEL (reference sequence). V lost 1 base, J lost 8 bases, and 7 bases lay in between. The CDR3 region has the DNA TGTGCCAGCAGCCAAGGCGCGGGTACGCAGTATTTT. This gives the protein CASSQGAGTQYF.

This rearrangement joins TRBV30 to TRBJ2-1, with 11 nucleotides matching TRBD2. V trimming: 4 bases; J trimming: 3 bases; junction bases outside the gene matches: 5. The CDR3 covers 15 residues. CDR1 and CDR2 from the germline V gene are GTSNPN and SVGIG (reference sequence). Here the CDR3 reads CAWTVAGGNYNEQFF. For the CDR3, the DNA is TGTGCCTGGACGGTAGCGGGAGGGAACTACAATGAGCAGTTCTTC.

For the CDR3, the DNA is TGTGCCAGCAGCCAAGATCCGACTAGTTGGTTTGGCGAGCAGTACTTC. Translating gives CASSQDPTSWFGEQYF. J is TRBJ2-7 and V is TRBV3-1 (or the pseudogene TRBV3-2); a possible D gene is TRBD2 (6 bases). Trimming took off 0 bases at V and 6 bases at J, with 18 bases between the two ends. The CDR3 length is 16 residues. CDR1 LGHDT and CDR2 YNNKEL come from the germline V gene (reference sequence).

The chain carries TRBV30 and TRBJ2-1; 7 nucleotides match TRBD2. The germline CDR1 and CDR2 sequences are GTSNPN and SVGIG (reference sequence). Germline trimming cut 1 base from V and 7 bases from J; bases unmatched to any gene: 7. CDR3 size: 14 residues. The CDR3 coding sequence is TGTGCCTGGAGTGGAACTAGCGCTCTTAATGAGCAGTTCTTC. This encodes CAWSGTSALNEQFF.

V and J are TRBV10-3 and TRBJ1-4; D gene uncertain. The CDR3 has 14 amino acids. Looked up from germline, CDR1 is ENHRY and CDR2 is SYGVKD. Trimming left V 2 bases short and J 4 bases short, with 8 bases between. CDR3 nucleotide sequence: TGTGCCATCAGTGAGCTCCAGTTTAATGAAAAACTGTTTTTT. Encoded protein: CAISELQFNEKLFF.

The V call is TRBV19, the J call TRBJ2-3, with unresolved D. The germline V and J ends were trimmed by 3 bases and 4 bases, with 11 bases remaining between them. In germline, CDR1 is LNHDA, CDR2 SQIVND (reference sequence). The CDR3 sequence is 14 residues long. The CDR3 reads CASSMRIVPDTQYF. The CDR3 DNA sequence: TGTGCCAGTAGTATGAGGATAGTCCCAGATACGCAGTATTTT.